These 26 T cell receptor beta chains share one sample of origin, sequenced in a study of blood T cell repertoires in COVID-19. Here immunoSEQ multiplex PCR was the method, and the copy in TCRdb shows in-frame clones only, minus some. The sample yields fewer than 35,000 clones, 84% seen once. The sequencing input was peripheral blood. Receptors were obtained from a human donor in a cohort sampled during active COVID-19.

V is TRBV7-9 and J is TRBJ2-3; D is unresolved. Trimming cost V 1 base and J 6 bases, with 8 bases left between them. This CDR3 comprises 13 residues. Germline lookup yields CDR1 SEHNR and CDR2 FQNEAQ (reference sequence). The CDR3 DNA reads TGTGCCAGCAGCTTAGGTTCCCCGGATACGCAGTATTTT. This encodes CASSLGSPDTQYF.

This rearrangement joins TRBV28 to TRBJ2-7; 9 bases agree with TRBD1. The length of the CDR3 is 12 residues. Per the germline V gene, CDR1 is MDHEN and CDR2 is SYDVKM. J lost 9 bases, V lost 7 bases, and 7 bases had no gene match. CDR3 in DNA: TGTGCCAGCATAGGGGGACAGGGTCGGCAGTACTTC. Amino acids: CASIGGQGRQYF. Supplemented by reference TRBV28 and TRBJ2-7, the full variable domain reads DVKVTQSSRYLVKRTGEKVFLECVQDMDHENMFWYRQDPGLGLRLIYFSYDVKMKEKGDIPEGYSVSREKKERFSLILESASTNQTSMYLCASIGGQGRQYFGPGTRLTVT.

CDR3: CATALGSGNTIYF. Written as DNA, the CDR3 is TGTGCCACCGCTCTAGGATCTGGAAACACCATATATTTT. The chain joins TRBV12-3 or TRBV12-4 to TRBJ1-3, with D unresolved. The germline V and J ends were trimmed by 10 bases and 1 base, with 11 bases remaining between them. The CDR3 is 13 amino acids.

The chain couples TRBV6-5 to TRBJ1-2; 9 positions match TRBD1. V shed 3 bases, J shed 7 bases, and the junction held 12 bases outside the gene matches. The germline V gene has CDR1 MNHEY and CDR2 SVGAGI. This CDR3 has 16 residues. The CDR3 DNA is TGTGCCAGCAGTTATCACGACCGACAGGGGGTATTTGGCTACACCTTC. It translates to CASSYHDRQGVFGYTF.

V usage is TRBV19 and J usage is TRBJ1-6; D is uncertain. The germline V and J ends were trimmed by 6 bases and 3 bases, with 18 bases remaining between them. Germline V gives CDR1 LNHDA, CDR2 SQIVND (reference sequence). CDR3 size: 17 residues. CDR3 in DNA: TGTGCCAGTAGCCGGAGTGCAGCGTCAGACTATAATTCACCCCTCCACTTT. Its translation: CASSRSAASDYNSPLHF.

This chain uses TRBV4-2 with TRBJ2-7, with D perhaps matching TRBD2 (5 bases). Germline-derived CDR1 and CDR2 are LGHNA and YNFKEQ. CDR3 size: 15 residues. The V end was cut by 4 bases, the J end by 5 bases, with 18 bases between. The CDR3 sequence is CASSRQRVGRHEQYF. The CDR3 DNA reads TGTGCCAGCAGCCGGCAGAGGGTGGGCCGCCACGAGCAGTACTTC.

Turning to this clone: A much larger clone lies one base from this, so it may be a read error. This same CDR3 is encoded by further DNA sequences in the sample. The chain has TRBV18 and TRBJ1-1; 8 bases are shared with TRBD1. CDR3 size: 14 residues. Germline lookup yields CDR1 KGHSH and CDR2 LQKENI. Unmatched junction bases numbered 1, after V lost 3 bases and J lost 1 base. This CDR3 reads CASSPQGANTEAFF. CDR3 bases: TGTGCCAGCTCACCGCAGGGGGCGAACACTGAAGCTTTCTTT.

The chain recombines TRBV5-4 with TRBJ2-3, with D tentatively TRBD2 (6 bases). CDR1 is SGHNT, CDR2 YYREEE, per germline (reference sequence). CDR3 length: 15 amino acids. Trimming pared 0 bases from V and 0 bases from J, leaving 8 bases between. The CDR3 here is CASSLELASTDTQYF. CDR3 bases: TGTGCCAGCAGCTTGGAACTAGCCAGCACAGATACGCAGTATTTT.

The chain combines TRBV27 with TRBJ1-1; tentative D call: TRBD1 (5 bases). The CDR3 totals 13 residues. The germline gives CDR1 MNHEY, CDR2 SMNVEV (reference sequence). Trimming stripped 6 bases from V and 5 bases from J, with 13 bases between. The CDR3 bases are TGTGCCAGCAGCCAGGGCGTCGAGACTGAAGCTTTCTTT. Translation gives CASSQGVETEAFF.

This clone turned up a few times. This chain links TRBV5-8 with TRBJ1-6; D gene ambiguous. The CDR3 runs 13 residues. V was shortened by 4 bases and J by 7 bases, with 9 bases between the two germline ends. Per the germline V gene, CDR1 is SGHTS and CDR2 is YDEGEE. In DNA form, the CDR3 reads TGTGCCAGCAGCCAATACAGAAATTCACCCCTCCACTTT. Protein sequence: CASSQYRNSPLHF. The full variable domain, with the rest looked up from reference TRBV5-8 and TRBJ1-6, is EAGVTQSPTHLIKTRGQQATLRCSPISGHTSVYWYQQALGLGLQFLLWYDEGEERNRGNFPPRFSGRQFPNYSSELNVNALELEDSALYLCASSQYRNSPLHFGNGTRLTVT.

V gene TRBV19 combines with J gene TRBJ2-7; D is unclear. V was pared by 5 bases and J by 2 bases, with 10 bases between. The CDR3 covers 13 residues. Per the germline V gene, CDR1 is LNHDA and CDR2 is SQIVND (reference sequence). In nucleotides, the CDR3 is TGTGCCAGTAGTGTGACACTCACCTACGAGCAGTACTTC. It encodes CASSVTLTYEQYF.

Concerning this clone itself: At one end, the junction sequence differs from germline, possibly due to a read error. This CDR3 is also generated by other DNA sequences in the sample. V and J are TRBV27 and TRBJ2-3; 13 bases fit TRBD2. CDR1 is MNHEY, CDR2 SMNVEV, per germline (reference sequence). CDR3 length: 16 residues. CDR3: CASSLSTSGGTDTQYF. In DNA, the CDR3 is TGTGCCAGTAGTTTATCGACTAGCGGGGGGACAGATACGCAGTATTTT.

This clone has a handful of counts. The chain employs TRBV7-9 and TRBJ1-2; D is possibly TRBD1 (5 bases). The length of the CDR3 is 12 residues. CDR1 SEHNR and CDR2 FQNEAQ come from the germline V gene (reference sequence). Trimming removed 6 bases at V and 4 bases at J, with 9 bases between. The CDR3 sequence is CASSLQAYGYTF. CDR3 DNA sequence: TGTGCCAGCAGTTTACAGGCCTATGGCTACACCTTC. Complete variable domain (other parts from reference TRBV7-9 and TRBJ1-2): DTGVSQNPRHKITKRGQNVTFRCDPISEHNRLYWYRQTLGQGPEFLTYFQNEAQLEKSRLLSDRFSAERPKGSFSTLEIQRTEQGDSAMYLCASSLQAYGYTFGSGTRLTVV.

The J gene is TRBJ2-2, the V gene TRBV28, with TRBD1 matching 9 bases. V shed 5 bases, J shed 6 bases, and the junction held 4 bases outside the gene matches. The CDR3 totals 14 residues. Germline values: CDR1 MDHEN, CDR2 SYDVKM. This chain's CDR3 is CASSPRQGAGELFF. The CDR3 DNA follows: TGTGCCAGCAGTCCCCGACAGGGGGCCGGGGAGCTGTTTTTT.

V gene TRBV18 combines with J gene TRBJ2-6; D uncertain. This CDR3 is 15 amino acids long. Trimming took off 0 bases at V and 0 bases at J, with 3 bases between the two ends. Per the germline V gene, CDR1 is KGHSH and CDR2 is LQKENI. In DNA form, the CDR3 reads TGTGCCAGCTCACCACCCTTCTCTGGGGCCAACGTCCTGACTTTC. As protein: CASSPPFSGANVLTF.

V and J are TRBV25-1 and TRBJ2-3, with D tentatively TRBD2 (5 bases). V dropped 6 bases and J dropped 6 bases, with 13 bases sitting between them. Germline loops: CDR1 MGHDK, CDR2 SYGVNS. The CDR3 spans 13 residues. CDR3 nucleotides: TGTGCCAGCAGGGATGGGAGTTCGGATACGCAGTATTTT. Its protein product is CASRDGSSDTQYF.

This chain uses TRBV7-2 with TRBJ2-5; D might be TRBD2 (5 bases). Looked up from germline, CDR1 is SGHTA and CDR2 is FQGNSA. V was trimmed by 5 bases and J by 4 bases, leaving 11 bases between them. This CDR3 has 13 residues. CDR3 DNA: TGTGCCAGCAGCCCCGGGGTGGGAGAGACCCAGTACTTC. Its protein product is CASSPGVGETQYF.

This chain joins TRBV9 and TRBJ2-7; 12 bases are shared with TRBD2. This CDR3 contains 16 residues. Germline-derived CDR1 and CDR2 are SGDLS and YYNGEE. The trim removed 2 bases at V and 3 bases at J, leaving 6 bases unmatched. CDR3 sequence (DNA): TGTGCCAGCAGCGTTGGACTAGCGGGGTTCCTCTACGAGCAGTACTTC. Protein product: CASSVGLAGFLYEQYF.

The rearrangement joins TRBV6-1 to TRBJ2-3; possible D gene TRBD2, 7 bases. Trimming took off 3 bases at V and 5 bases at J, with 12 bases between the two ends. CDR1 MNHNS and CDR2 SASEGT come from the germline V gene. The CDR3 sequence is 14 residues long. CDR3 nucleotides: TGTGCCAGCAGTGAGCAGGGGAGGGAAGATACGCAGTATTTT. The encoded protein is CASSEQGREDTQYF.

This clone has just one count. The chain carries TRBV27 and TRBJ1-4; tentatively, D is TRBD1 (5 bases). V lost 5 bases and J 4 bases, leaving 14 bases between the germline ends. The germline V gene has CDR1 MNHEY and CDR2 SMNVEV (reference sequence). The CDR3 consists of 15 residues. The DNA for the CDR3 is TGTGCCAGCAGTCTTGGCCGGGGGGATAATGAAAAACTGTTTTTT. Its protein product is CASSLGRGDNEKLFF.

This clone was seen a single time. V is TRBV6-1 and J is TRBJ1-1; D perhaps matches TRBD1 (5 bases). V gave up 0 bases and J gave up 8 bases, with 13 bases separating them. The CDR3 is made up of 14 amino acids. CDR1 and CDR2 from the germline V gene are MNHNS and SASEGT. DNA of the CDR3: TGTGCCAGCAGTGAAGCGCCGACAAGGGGCGAAGCTTTCTTT. Protein sequence: CASSEAPTRGEAFF.

The V gene is TRBV27, the J gene TRBJ1-6; 7 bases align to TRBD1. The junction had 6 bases not matched to a gene; V was cut back by 4 bases and J by 6 bases. This CDR3 is 15 amino acids long. Germline V CDR1 and CDR2: MNHEY, SMNVEV (reference sequence). The CDR3 sequence: CASSYGTATNSPLHF. The CDR3 DNA is TGTGCCAGCAGTTATGGGACAGCGACTAATTCACCCCTCCACTTT.

This chain joins TRBV6-5 and TRBJ1-2, with D possibly being TRBD1 (6 bases). The CDR3 is made up of 14 amino acids. Germline V gene sequence: CDR1 MNHEY, CDR2 SVGAGI. V was pared by 5 bases and J by 2 bases, with 12 bases between. For the CDR3, the DNA is TGTGCCAGCAGTACCTCAGGACAGAACTATGGCTACACCTTC. Translation gives CASSTSGQNYGYTF.

The CDR3 sequence: CASSDRGYYNSPLHF. CDR3 DNA sequence: TGTGCCAGTAGTGATAGGGGTTATTATAATTCACCCCTCCACTTT. The V gene is TRBV19, the J gene TRBJ1-6, with a possible D match to TRBD1 (5 bases). The length of the CDR3 is 15 residues. CDR1 and CDR2 from the germline V gene are LNHDA and SQIVND (reference sequence). The V end lost 5 bases, the J end lost 4 bases, and 12 bases lay between the germline ends.

J is TRBJ2-1 and V is TRBV6-7, with D perhaps matching TRBD1 (6 bases). TRBV6-7 is treated as an ORF (open reading frame) with a function not yet certain. CDR3 length equals 12 residues. V gave up 3 bases and J gave up 10 bases, with 10 bases separating them. CDR3 in amino acids: CASSYGRGEQFF. CDR3 in DNA: TGTGCCAGCAGTTATGGCAGGGGAGAGCAGTTCTTC.

The chain is built from TRBV5-1 and TRBJ1-1; D unresolved. This CDR3 comprises 12 residues. Germline CDR1 SGHRS, CDR2 YFSETQ. With 4 bases removed from V and 5 bases from J, the gap between germline ends came to 9 bases. CDR3 in DNA: TGCGCCAGCAGCCTAGGGAGGACTGAAGCTTTCTTT. Translating gives CASSLGRTEAFF.